The clone carrying this TCR beta chain was seen only a few times. Its specificity is not known. The SP2 primer and nested alpha and beta constant region primers amplified ligated cDNA in four rounds. For blood and skin samples, reverse transcription used TCR alpha and beta constant primers. TCRdb passed the 5' RACE reads through MiXCR, listing each CDR3 protein once. The data contain 50,000 to 65,000 distinct CDR3 sequences, under 10% of them singletons. The data belong to a study of naive and memory T cell subsets. Study findings and constraints: TCR transcript changes with activation or differentiation may affect this RNA method.

The CDR3 runs to 15 residues. Trimming removed 3 bases from V and 4 bases from J, with 13 bases in between. The V gene's germline CDR1 is SGHRS and CDR2 YFSETQ. TCR cDNA received a 3' ligated oligonucleotide that carried a UMI. Whole-blood samples were over 2 ml of peripheral blood from healthy adult volunteers. Unsorted total RNA, about 1 to 1,100 ng, was DNase treated before reverse transcription. The receptor comes from a female donor in good health. V usage is TRBV5-1 and J usage is TRBJ2-2; TRBD1 might be the D (5 bases). This CDR3 reads CASSSAVGVTGELFF. The CDR3 coding sequence is TGCGCCAGCAGCTCGGCAGTAGGGGTCACCGGGGAGCTGTTTTTT.